This T cell receptor (beta chain) was found in a study of blood T cell repertoires in COVID-19. Study as a whole: The United States, Italy and Spain were the sources of the acute and convalescent COVID-19 samples. The cDNA or gDNA used as material had been derived from T cells, B-cell-depleted T cells, or PBMCs.

Grouping used clinical history reported by participants in a survey and questionnaire. The CDR3 extends over 12 amino acids. V was shortened by 4 bases and J by 4 bases, with 7 bases between the two germline ends. CDR1 is SGHDT and CDR2 is YYEEEE in the germline V gene. Per the study methods: The authors estimated nucleated cell counts from reference gene primer amplification. The method was immunoSEQ multiplex PCR; TCRdb's version includes in-frame clones alone and lacks a portion of them. The V and J calls and clone size are taken from that table; D and trimming were inferred from the DNA. The profile shows about 190,000 clones, 60% to 80% of them singletons.

The chain uses TRBV5-6 and TRBJ2-3; D remains unclear. The sequence was obtained from a woman aged 50 to 65 who had recovered from COVID-19. Sequences were obtained from PBMCs or T cells enriched from blood (not recorded which). CDR3 DNA: TGTGCCAGCAGCCTGGCGGCAGATACGCAGTATTTT. Translated: CASSLAADTQYF.